This T cell receptor (beta chain) was recovered during a study of blood T cell repertoires in COVID-19. The length of the CDR3 is 16 residues. V shed 5 bases, J shed 7 bases, and the junction held 16 bases outside the gene matches. Germline CDR1 reads SQVTM; CDR2 reads ANQGSEA. Recruits, aged about 18 to 95 years, lived in some 25 US areas. Here immunoSEQ multiplex PCR was the method, and the copy in TCRdb shows in-frame clones only, minus some. The sample has about 250,000 clones, roughly 80% seen once. The receptor was isolated from a man aged 35 to 55 who had been exposed to COVID-19. The sample was PBMCs or T cells enriched from blood (not recorded which). The genes are TRBV29-1 and TRBJ1-4, with 7 bases that match TRBD1. As DNA, the CDR3 is TGCAGCGTTCCATCGGGAACAGGGGCGAGAAGTGAAAAACTGTTTTTT. Translating it yields CSVPSGTGARSEKLFF.